This TCR beta chain emerged from a study of T-cell memory formation after mild COVID-19. TCRdb independently ran MiXCR on the 5' RACE reads; one entry per CDR3 protein. The table includes 470,000 or so distinct CDR3 sequences, about a sixth detected once. In its sample, this clonotype was seen a few times. Its antigen is still unknown. Findings of the study overall: Memory from before infection featured some responding clones, which suggests cross-reactive memory joined. Still unconfirmed is whether the second-wave clones peaking on day 37 recognized SARS-CoV-2. Balance between CD4 and CD8 was seen in clones contracting day 15 to 85, and a CD4+ lean was seen in later expanders.

Germline V lookup: CDR1 SGHRS, CDR2 YFSETQ. The CDR3 covers 14 residues. V dropped 3 bases and J dropped 7 bases, with 16 bases sitting between them. This sequence originates from a man aged 18 to 30 who had mild COVID-19 (a few samples of this study predate the infection). Cell type and time point are not known. Sequencing input: PBMCs or a T cell subset sorted from them (not recorded which). J is TRBJ1-1 and V is TRBV5-1; D is possibly TRBD1 (5 bases). CDR3 loop: CASSSGRGGIEAFF. As DNA, the CDR3 is TGCGCCAGCAGCTCGGGACGGGGAGGTATTGAAGCTTTCTTT. Filled out from reference TRBV5-1 and TRBJ1-1, the complete variable domain reads KAGVTQTPRYLIKTRGQQVTLSCSPISGHRSVSWYQQTPGQGLQFLFEYFSETQRNKGNFPGRFSGRQFSNSRSEMNVSTLELGDSALYLCASSSGRGGIEAFFGQGTRLTVV.